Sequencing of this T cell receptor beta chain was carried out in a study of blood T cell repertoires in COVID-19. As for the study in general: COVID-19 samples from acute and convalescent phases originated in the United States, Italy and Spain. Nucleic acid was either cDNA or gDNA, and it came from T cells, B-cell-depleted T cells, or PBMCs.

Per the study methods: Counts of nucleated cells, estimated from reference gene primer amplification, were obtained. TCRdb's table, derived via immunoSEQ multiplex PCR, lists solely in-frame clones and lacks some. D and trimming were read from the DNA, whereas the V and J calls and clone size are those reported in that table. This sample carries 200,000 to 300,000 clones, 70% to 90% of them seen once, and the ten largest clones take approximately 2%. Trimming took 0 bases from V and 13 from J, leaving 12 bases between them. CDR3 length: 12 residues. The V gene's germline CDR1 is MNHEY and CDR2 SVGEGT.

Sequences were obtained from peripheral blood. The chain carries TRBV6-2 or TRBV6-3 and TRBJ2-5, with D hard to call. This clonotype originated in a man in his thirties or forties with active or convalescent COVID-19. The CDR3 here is CASSYSTRSRYF. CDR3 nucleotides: TGTGCCAGCAGTTACTCGACGCGGTCTCGGTACTTC.